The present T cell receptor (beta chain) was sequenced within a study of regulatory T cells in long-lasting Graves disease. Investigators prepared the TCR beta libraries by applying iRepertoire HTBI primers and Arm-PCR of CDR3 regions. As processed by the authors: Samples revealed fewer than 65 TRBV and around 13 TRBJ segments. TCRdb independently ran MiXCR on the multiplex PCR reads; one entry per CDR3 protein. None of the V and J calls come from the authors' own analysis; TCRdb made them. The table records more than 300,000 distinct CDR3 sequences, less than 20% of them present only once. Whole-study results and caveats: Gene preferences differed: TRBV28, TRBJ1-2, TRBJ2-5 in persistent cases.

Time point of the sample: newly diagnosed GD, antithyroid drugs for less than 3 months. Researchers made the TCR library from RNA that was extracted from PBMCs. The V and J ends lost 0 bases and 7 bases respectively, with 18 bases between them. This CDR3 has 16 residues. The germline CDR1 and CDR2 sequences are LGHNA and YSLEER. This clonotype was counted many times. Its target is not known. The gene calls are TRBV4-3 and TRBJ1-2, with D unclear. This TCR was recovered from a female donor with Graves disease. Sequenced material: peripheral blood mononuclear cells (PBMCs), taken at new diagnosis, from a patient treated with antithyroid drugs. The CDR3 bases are TGCGCCAGCAGCCAAGATCGGCTGGGGTCTGTCTCTGGCTACACCTTC. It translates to CASSQDRLGSVSGYTF.